Listed below are T cell receptor beta chains from one sample, sequenced in a study of blood T cell repertoires in COVID-19. Only in-frame clones appear in the TCRdb table, and some are missing; sequencing was by immunoSEQ multiplex PCR. The sample lists about 99,000 clones; 82% were seen once. Input material: peripheral blood. The receptors were gathered from a man between 60 and 75 years old with acute or convalescent COVID-19. Both conserved end residues are part of each CDR3. D genes are given only for firm matches. Part of the rows lack a size; the others show once, few, many or a class for expanded clones.

>NA|TRBJ2-1|NA|TRBV7-9
TGTGCCAGCAGCCTAATAGCGGACGGTTCCTACAATGAGCAGTTCTTC
CASSLIADGSYNEQFF
>NA|TRBJ1-1|NA|TRBV29-1
TGCAGCGGGTGGGGGGAAACTGAAGCTTTCTTT
CSGWGETEAFF
>TRBD2|TRBJ2-7|NA|TRBV4-3
TGCGCCAGCAGCAGACTAGCGGGAGAGTACGAGCAGTACTTC
CASSRLAGEYEQYF
>NA|TRBJ2-2|NA|TRBV19
TGTGCCAGTAGTCGCGGGGCAGGGACCCCGTTTACCGGGGAGCTGTTTTTT
CASSRGAGTPFTGELFF
>TRBD2|TRBJ2-1|NA|TRBV5-8
TGTGCCAGCAGCAAGGGACTAGCGGGAGCTCCTTACAATGAGCAGTTCTTC
CASSKGLAGAPYNEQFF
>TRBD1|TRBJ1-5|NA|TRBV3-1/TRBV3-2
TGTGCCAGCAGCCAAGATAAGCCCGGGACAGGGTCGCATTTT
CASSQDKPGTGSHF
>NA|TRBJ1-2|NA|TRBV4-2
TGTGCCAGCAGCCAAGCGAGGGGGGGAACAGCCAGGGTCTATGGCTACACCTTC
CASSQARGGTARVYGYTF
>TRBD1|TRBJ1-1|few|TRBV5-1
TGCGCCAGCAGCTTCAGGGGGACAGACATGAACACTGAAGCTTTCTTT
CASSFRGTDMNTEAFF
>TRBD1|TRBJ1-2|once|TRBV5-1
TGCGCCAGCAGTTCTCCGGGACAGGGCTATACAAACTATGGCTACACCTTC
CASSSPGQGYTNYGYTF
>NA|TRBJ2-5|NA|TRBV7-8
TGTGCCAGCAGCTCCCAGGCGGGGACTCAAGAGGCCCAGTACTTC
CASSSQAGTQEAQYF
>NA|TRBJ2-7|NA|TRBV11-2
TGTGCCAGCAGCCTCCAGACAGGGAGGCCCTACGAGCAGTACTTC
CASSLQTGRPYEQYF
>TRBD1|TRBJ2-7|NA|TRBV3-1/TRBV3-2
TGTGCCACCTCGGGACAGGACTTCTCCTACGAGCAGTACTTC
CATSGQDFSYEQYF
>TRBD2|TRBJ2-5|NA|TRBV9
TGTGCCAGCAGCGCTACAGCGGGAGTTCAAGAGACCCAGTACTTC
CASSATAGVQETQYF
>NA|TRBJ1-6|NA|TRBV6-5
TGTGCCAGCAGTAATAACAGGTTCTGGTCACCCCTCCACTTT
CASSNNRFWSPLHF
>NA|TRBJ2-1|once|TRBV6-6
TGTGCCAGCAGTTACAACCTAGTCAATGAGCAGTTCTTC
CASSYNLVNEQFF
>NA|TRBJ2-2|NA|TRBV3-1/TRBV3-2
TGTGCCAGCAGCCGGTGGGCTCTCCCGGCCGGGGAGCTGTTTTTT
CASSRWALPAGELFF
>NA|TRBJ2-7|NA|TRBV5-5
TGTGCCAGCAGCTTGGCGCAGGTTCCCTACGAGCAGTACTTC
CASSLAQVPYEQYF
>TRBD1|TRBJ1-6|NA|TRBV20-1
TGCAGTGCCAGTGGGACAGAGTATAATTCACCCCTCCACTTT
CSASGTEYNSPLHF
>TRBD1|TRBJ1-5|NA|TRBV19
TGTGCCAGTAGTATCAGGACAGGGGGCCATCAGCCCCAGCATTTT
CASSIRTGGHQPQHF
>NA|TRBJ2-2|NA|TRBV9
TGTGCCAGCAGCCCGTTGGGGGGGGCGTTGTTTTTT
CASSPLGGALFF
>NA|TRBJ2-2|NA|TRBV7-9
TGTGCCACCTGGACAGAGTTTACGGGCGGGGAGCTGTTTTTT
CATWTEFTGGELFF
>TRBD1|TRBJ1-1|NA|TRBV5-8
TGTGCCAGCAGCTACCCCGGGACAGCGGATTACACTGAAGCTTTCTTT
CASSYPGTADYTEAFF
>NA|TRBJ2-2|few|TRBV11-1
TGTGCCAGCAGCTTACAGGCTACCGGGGAGCTGTTTTTT
CASSLQATGELFF
>NA|TRBJ2-5|NA|TRBV19
TGTGCCAGTAGTATTCAGGCTGGAGGGACCCAGTACTTC
CASSIQAGGTQYF
>TRBD2|TRBJ2-1|NA|TRBV7-2
TGTGCCAGCAGCTTTAGGACTAGCGGGAGTGGGACCTACAATGAGCAGTTCTTC
CASSFRTSGSGTYNEQFF
>NA|TRBJ2-1|NA|TRBV29-1
TGCAGCGTTGAACTGGGGGGTAAGGGGTACAATGAGCAGTTCTTC
CSVELGGKGYNEQFF
>NA|TRBJ1-1|NA|TRBV12-5
TGTGCTAGTGGTTTGAGCCCGATGAACACTGAAGCTTTCTTT
CASGLSPMNTEAFF
>NA|TRBJ2-7|NA|TRBV28
TGTGCCAGCAGACCCGGAGGGACAGTCGAACTTTCCTACGAGCAGTACTTC
CASRPGGTVELSYEQYF
>TRBD1|TRBJ1-2|NA|TRBV7-8
TGTGCCAGCAGTTCCGGGACAGGGGGCATCTATGGCTACACCTTC
CASSSGTGGIYGYTF
>TRBD1|TRBJ1-5|NA|TRBV11-2
TGTGCCAGCAGCTTAGCCCCCGACAGGGACAATCAGCCCCAGCATTTT
CASSLAPDRDNQPQHF
>TRBD1|TRBJ1-5|few|TRBV27
TGTGCCAGCAGTTTCCTCCGGGACAGAGTATCTAGCAATCAGCCCCAGCATTTT
CASSFLRDRVSSNQPQHF
>TRBD2|TRBJ2-1|NA|TRBV6-4
TGTGCCAGCAGTACCAGGACTAGCGAGAACTACAATGAGCAGTTCTTC
CASSTRTSENYNEQFF
>NA|TRBJ1-2|NA|TRBV27
TGTGCCAACGCGACAGAAAACTATGGCTACACCTTC
CANATENYGYTF
>TRBD1|TRBJ2-5|NA|TRBV25-1
TGTGCCAGCAGTGAATATGTGACAGGGGATCGCGAGGAGACCCAGTACTTC
CASSEYVTGDREETQYF
>TRBD1|TRBJ1-4|NA|TRBV5-5
TGTGCCAGCAGACAGGACAGGGTTAATGAAAAACTGTTTTTT
CASRQDRVNEKLFF
>NA|TRBJ1-3|NA|TRBV4-1
TGCGCCAGCAGCCAAGGTCTTCTCACGGGAAGCGGTAGACGGAGCTCTGGAAACACCATATATTTT
CASSQGLLTGSGRRSSGNTIYF
>NA|TRBJ1-1|once|TRBV7-9
TGTGCCAGCAGCTTAGGTTCTACTGAAGCTTTCTTT
CASSLGSTEAFF
>TRBD1|TRBJ1-3|NA|TRBV18
TGTGCCAGCTCAACACAACAGGGGCTCTCGTCTGGAAACACCATATATTTT
CASSTQQGLSSGNTIYF
>NA|TRBJ1-1|NA|TRBV5-1
TGCGCCAGCAGCTTGAACGGAGGAGCTTTCTTT
CASSLNGGAFF
>NA|TRBJ2-7|NA|TRBV5-1
TGCGCCAGCAGCCGCGGAGGGGACTCCTACGAGCAGTACTTC
CASSRGGDSYEQYF
>NA|TRBJ1-1|NA|TRBV19
TGTGCCAGTAGTATCAGGGGAAGCACTGAAGCTTTCTTT
CASSIRGSTEAFF
>NA|TRBJ2-3|NA|TRBV5-1
TGCGCCAGCAGCTTGGGGGCTACAGATACGCAGTATTTT
CASSLGATDTQYF
>NA|TRBJ1-2|NA|TRBV24-1
TGTGCCACCAGTGATTTGCAGCGGAACTATGGCTACACCTTC
CATSDLQRNYGYTF
>NA|TRBJ2-7|NA|TRBV27
TGTGCCAGCAGTTTGGAAGGACGGCAGCTGAGGGGGGAGCAGTACTTC
CASSLEGRQLRGEQYF
>NA|TRBJ1-2|NA|TRBV7-2
TGTGCCAGCAGCCCGGATTGGACATCTTGGTATGGCTACACCTTC
CASSPDWTSWYGYTF
>NA|TRBJ2-2|NA|TRBV3-1/TRBV3-2
TGTGCCAGCAGCCAAGACGGACTCGGCGGGGAGCTGTTTTTT
CASSQDGLGGELFF
>TRBD2|TRBJ2-5|NA|TRBV5-4
TGTGCCAGCAGCCGCCCCCCCGGGACTACGCAAGAGACCCAGTACTTC
CASSRPPGTTQETQYF